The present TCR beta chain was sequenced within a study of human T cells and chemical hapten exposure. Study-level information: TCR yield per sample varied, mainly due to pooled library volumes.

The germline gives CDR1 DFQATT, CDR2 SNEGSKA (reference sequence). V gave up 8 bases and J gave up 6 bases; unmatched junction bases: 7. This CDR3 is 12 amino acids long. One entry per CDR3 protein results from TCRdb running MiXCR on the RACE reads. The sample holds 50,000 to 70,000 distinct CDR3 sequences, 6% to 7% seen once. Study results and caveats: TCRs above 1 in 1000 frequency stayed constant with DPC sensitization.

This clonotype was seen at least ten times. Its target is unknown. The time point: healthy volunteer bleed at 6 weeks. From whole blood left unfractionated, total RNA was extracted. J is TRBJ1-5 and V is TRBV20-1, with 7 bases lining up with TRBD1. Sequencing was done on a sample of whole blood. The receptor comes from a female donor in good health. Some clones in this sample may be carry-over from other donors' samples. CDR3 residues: CSSGTVSQPQHF. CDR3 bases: TGCAGTTCCGGGACAGTAAGTCAGCCCCAGCATTTT.